This note documents a single T cell receptor beta chain sequence. The antigen remains undetermined. The CDR3 loop spans 14 amino acids. V gave up 5 bases and J gave up 1 base, with 10 bases separating them. Regarding time point: persistent/refractory GD, antithyroid drugs over 5 years with positive TRAb. RNA from PBMCs was the source of the TCR library. This record comes from a study of regulatory T cells in long-lasting Graves disease. HTBI primers from iRepertoire and Arm-PCR of CDR3 regions yielded the TCR beta libraries. Original processing methods: The samples included approximately 62 TRBV and about 13 TRBJ segments. TCRdb processed the multiplex PCR reads anew with MiXCR; each CDR3 protein has one entry. TCRdb assigned the V and J calls; the authors' analysis was not used. Here the sample spans 600,000 to 850,000 distinct CDR3 sequences, roughly 30% being singletons. Study results and caveats: The sample size was small, and this may have reduced accuracy. Those with persistent disease had in common more public clonotypes (about 3,000) than new patients (roughly 1,000).

Sequenced here: peripheral blood mononuclear cells (PBMCs), sampled when the disease was refractory, from a patient treated with antithyroid drugs. This receptor was identified in a female donor with Graves disease. This rearrangement joins TRBV12-3 or TRBV12-4 to TRBJ2-3; D is perhaps TRBD1 or TRBD2 (5 bases each). The chain's CDR3 is CASSPRGGTDTQYF. The CDR3 DNA sequence: TGTGCCAGCAGTCCGAGGGGTGGCACAGATACGCAGTATTTT.